The text below deals with one T cell receptor beta chain. Its matching antigen is unknown. CDR3 length equals 16 residues. Unmatched junction bases numbered 7, after V lost 4 bases and J lost 5 bases. CDR1 and CDR2 from the germline V gene are SGHVS and FQNEAQ. The sample comes from a study of cytomegalovirus exposure and HLA in healthy donors. General study points: Evidence from a later analysis indicated that most CMV-associated TCR beta chains looked HLA-restricted. There were reportedly fewer N-insertions in an Asian-associated ancestry cluster than the approximately 670-donor mean, in a later analysis. In a later analysis, at a false discovery rate of 0.05, approximately 18,000 TCR beta sequences were associated with HLA alleles.

Everyone who donated was a healthy bone marrow donor. The PCR made use of 60 Vbeta and 13 Jbeta primers. Sequencing used immunoSEQ multiplex PCR; TCRdb keeps in-frame clones, though not all of them. The table lists about 59,000 clones. Sequencing was performed on PBMCs. This chain connects TRBV7-8 to TRBJ2-1, with 11 bases that match TRBD2. The TCR comes from a man aged 25 to 40 in good health and CMV-seropositive. The CDR3 DNA reads as TGTGCCAGCAGCTCTAGCGGGAGGTCGACCCACAATGAGCAGTTCTTC. Translated: CASSSSGRSTHNEQFF.